This T cell receptor beta chain is drawn from a study of cytomegalovirus exposure and HLA in healthy donors. General study points: Among TCR sequences, most were rare, though some public TCRs appeared in many donors. The classifier was said to identify cytomegalovirus status with high specificity and sensitivity. About 87% or about 30% of the time was how often most TCR beta V segments were productive, according to an earlier analysis.

In the PCR, 60 Vbeta and 13 Jbeta primers were used. Profiled with immunoSEQ multiplex PCR; TCRdb holds only in-frame clones, not every one. The repertoire holds 95,000 to 110,000 clones, with more than 65% as singletons. As regards this clone: The antigen is unknown.

The V gene end was trimmed by 2 bases and the J gene end by 8 bases; junction bases not matched to a gene: 8. The CDR3 loop spans 15 amino acids. The V gene's germline CDR1 is MDHEN and CDR2 SYDVKM. The chain carries TRBV28 and TRBJ2-1; TRBD2 matches at 8 bases. This TCR derives from a male donor in good health and CMV-seronegative. Sequencing used PBMCs. The CDR3 protein is CASSLDGRAMYEQFF. The CDR3 DNA sequence: TGTGCCAGCAGTTTAGACGGGAGGGCCATGTATGAGCAGTTCTTC.